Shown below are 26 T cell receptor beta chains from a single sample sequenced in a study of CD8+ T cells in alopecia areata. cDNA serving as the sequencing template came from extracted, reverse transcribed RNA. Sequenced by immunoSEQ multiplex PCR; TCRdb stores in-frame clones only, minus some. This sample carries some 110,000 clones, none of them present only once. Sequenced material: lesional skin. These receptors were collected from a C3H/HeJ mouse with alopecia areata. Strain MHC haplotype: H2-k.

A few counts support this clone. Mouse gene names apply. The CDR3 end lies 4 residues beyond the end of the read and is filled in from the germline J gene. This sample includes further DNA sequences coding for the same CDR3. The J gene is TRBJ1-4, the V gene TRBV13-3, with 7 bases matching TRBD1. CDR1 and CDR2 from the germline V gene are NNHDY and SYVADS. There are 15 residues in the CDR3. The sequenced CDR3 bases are TGTGCCAGCAGTGATGGGGACAGAGCGGGCGAA. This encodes CASSDGDRAGE. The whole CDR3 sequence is CASSDGDRAGERLFF.

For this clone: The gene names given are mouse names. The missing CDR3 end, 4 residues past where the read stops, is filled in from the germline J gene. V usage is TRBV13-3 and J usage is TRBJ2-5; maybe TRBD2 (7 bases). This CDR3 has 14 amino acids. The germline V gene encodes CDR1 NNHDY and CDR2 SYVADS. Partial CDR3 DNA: TGTGCCAGCAGTGATATGGGGGGCAAGGAC. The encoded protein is CASSDMGGKD. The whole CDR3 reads CASSDMGGKDTQYF.

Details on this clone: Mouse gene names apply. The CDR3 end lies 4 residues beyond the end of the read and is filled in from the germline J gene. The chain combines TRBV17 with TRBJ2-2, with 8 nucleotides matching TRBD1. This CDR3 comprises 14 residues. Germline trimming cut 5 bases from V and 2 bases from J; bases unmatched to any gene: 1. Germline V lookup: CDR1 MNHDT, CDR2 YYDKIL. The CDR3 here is CASSGQGNTGQLYF. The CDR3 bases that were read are TGTGCTAGCAGTGGACAGGGCAACACCGGG.

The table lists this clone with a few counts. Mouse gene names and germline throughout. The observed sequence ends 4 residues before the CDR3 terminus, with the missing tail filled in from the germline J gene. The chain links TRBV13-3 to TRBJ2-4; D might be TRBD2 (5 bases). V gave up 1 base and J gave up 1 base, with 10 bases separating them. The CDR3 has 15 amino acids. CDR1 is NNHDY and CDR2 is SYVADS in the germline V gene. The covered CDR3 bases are TGTGCCAGCAGTGATATGGGGAATGGTCAAAAC. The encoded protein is CASSDMGNGQN. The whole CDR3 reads CASSDMGNGQNTLYF. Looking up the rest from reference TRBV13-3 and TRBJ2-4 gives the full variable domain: EAAVTQSPRSKVAVTGGKVTLSCHQTNNHDYMYWYRQDTGHGLRLIHYSYVADSTEKGDIPDGYKASRPSQENFSLILELASLSQTAVYFCASSDMGNGQNTLYFGAGTRLSVL.

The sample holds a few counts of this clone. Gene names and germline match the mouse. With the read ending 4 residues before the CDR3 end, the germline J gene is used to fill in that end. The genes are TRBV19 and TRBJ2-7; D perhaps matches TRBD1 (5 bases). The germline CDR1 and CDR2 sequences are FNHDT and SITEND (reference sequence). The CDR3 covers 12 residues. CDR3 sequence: CASRTPRDEQYF. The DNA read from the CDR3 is TGTGCCAGCAGGACCCCCAGGGAT.

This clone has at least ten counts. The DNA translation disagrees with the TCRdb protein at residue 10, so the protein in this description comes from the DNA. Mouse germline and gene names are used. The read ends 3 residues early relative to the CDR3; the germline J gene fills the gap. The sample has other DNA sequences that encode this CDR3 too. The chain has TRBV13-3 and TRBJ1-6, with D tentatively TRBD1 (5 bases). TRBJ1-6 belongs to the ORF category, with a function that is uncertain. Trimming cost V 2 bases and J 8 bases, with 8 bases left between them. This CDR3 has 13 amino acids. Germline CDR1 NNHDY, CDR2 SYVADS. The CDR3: CASSERGDSPLYF. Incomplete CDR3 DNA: TGTGCCAGCAGTGAAAGAGGGGATTCGCCC.

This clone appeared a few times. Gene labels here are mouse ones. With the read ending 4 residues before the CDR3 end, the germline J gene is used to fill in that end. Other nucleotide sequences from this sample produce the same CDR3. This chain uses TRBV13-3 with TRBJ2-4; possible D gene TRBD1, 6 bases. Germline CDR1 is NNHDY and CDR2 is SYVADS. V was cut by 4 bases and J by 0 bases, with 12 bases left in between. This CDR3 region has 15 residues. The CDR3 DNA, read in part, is TGTGCCAGCAGTCCTGGGACAACTAGTCAAAAC. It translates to CASSPGTTSQN. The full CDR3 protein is CASSPGTTSQNTLYF.

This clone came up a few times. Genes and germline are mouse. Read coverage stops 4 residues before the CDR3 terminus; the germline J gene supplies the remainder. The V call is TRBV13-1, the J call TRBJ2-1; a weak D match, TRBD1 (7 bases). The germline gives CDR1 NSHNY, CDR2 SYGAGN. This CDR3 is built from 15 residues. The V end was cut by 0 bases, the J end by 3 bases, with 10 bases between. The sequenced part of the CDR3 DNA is TGTGCCAGCAGTGATGAGGGGGCGCCCTATGCT. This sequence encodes CASSDEGAPYA. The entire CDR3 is CASSDEGAPYAEQFF.

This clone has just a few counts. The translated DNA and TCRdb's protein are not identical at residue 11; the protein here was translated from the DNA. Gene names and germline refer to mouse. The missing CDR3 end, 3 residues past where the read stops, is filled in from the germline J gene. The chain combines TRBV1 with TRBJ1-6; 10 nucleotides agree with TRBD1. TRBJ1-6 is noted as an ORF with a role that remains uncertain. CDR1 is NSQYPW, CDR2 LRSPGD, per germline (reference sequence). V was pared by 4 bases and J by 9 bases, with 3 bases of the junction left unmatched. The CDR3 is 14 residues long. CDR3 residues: CTCSEDRGVSPLYF. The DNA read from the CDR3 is TGCACCTGCAGTGAGGACAGGGGGGTTTCGCCC.

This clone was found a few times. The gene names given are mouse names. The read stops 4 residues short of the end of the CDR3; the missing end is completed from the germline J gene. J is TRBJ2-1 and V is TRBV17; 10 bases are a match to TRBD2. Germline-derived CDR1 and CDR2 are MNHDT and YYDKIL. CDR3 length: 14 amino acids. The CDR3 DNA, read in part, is TGTGCTAGCAGTAGGCTGGGGGGGCTGACT. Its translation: CASSRLGGLT. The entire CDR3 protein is CASSRLGGLTEQFF.

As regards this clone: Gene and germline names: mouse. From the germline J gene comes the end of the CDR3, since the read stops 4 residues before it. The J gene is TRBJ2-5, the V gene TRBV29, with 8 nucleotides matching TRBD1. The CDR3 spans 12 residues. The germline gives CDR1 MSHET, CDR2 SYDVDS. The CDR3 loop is CASRDREDTQYF. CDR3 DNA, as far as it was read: TGTGCTAGCAGGGACAGGGAAGAC.

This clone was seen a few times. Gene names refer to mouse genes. Partial CDR3 DNA: TGTGCCAGCAGTGCCGGGACAAAAATCAACGAA. This sequence encodes CASSAGTKINE. The complete CDR3 sequence is CASSAGTKINERLFF. The genes are TRBV13-3 and TRBJ1-4, with TRBD1 as a possible D gene (6 bases). The missing CDR3 end, 4 residues past where the read stops, is filled in from the germline J gene. With 3 bases removed from V and 4 bases from J, the gap between germline ends came to 13 bases. This CDR3 is built from 15 residues. Looked up from germline, CDR1 is NNHDY and CDR2 is SYVADS.

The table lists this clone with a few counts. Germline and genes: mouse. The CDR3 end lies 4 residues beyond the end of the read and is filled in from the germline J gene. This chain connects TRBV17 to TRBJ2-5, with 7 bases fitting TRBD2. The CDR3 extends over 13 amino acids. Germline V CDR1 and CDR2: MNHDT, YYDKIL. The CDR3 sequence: CASSRPGLDTQYF. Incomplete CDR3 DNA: TGTGCTAGCAGTAGACCGGGACTGGAC. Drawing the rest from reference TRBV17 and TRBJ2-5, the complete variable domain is DTTVKQNPRYKLARVGKPVNLICSQTMNHDTMYWYQKKPNQAPKLLLFYYDKILNREADTFEKFQSSRPNNSFCSLYIGSAGLEYSAMYLCASSRPGLDTQYFGPGTRLLVL.

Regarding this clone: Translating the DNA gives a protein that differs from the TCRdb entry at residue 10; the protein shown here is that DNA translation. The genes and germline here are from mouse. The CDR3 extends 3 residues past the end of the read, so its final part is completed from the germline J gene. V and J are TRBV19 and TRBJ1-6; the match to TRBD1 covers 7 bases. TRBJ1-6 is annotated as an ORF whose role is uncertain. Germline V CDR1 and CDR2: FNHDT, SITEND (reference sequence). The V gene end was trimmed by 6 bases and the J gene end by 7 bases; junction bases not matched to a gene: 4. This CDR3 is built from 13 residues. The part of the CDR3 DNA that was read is TGTGCCAGCAACTCAGGGGGGAATTCGCCC. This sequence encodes CASNSGGNSP. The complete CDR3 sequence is CASNSGGNSPLYF.

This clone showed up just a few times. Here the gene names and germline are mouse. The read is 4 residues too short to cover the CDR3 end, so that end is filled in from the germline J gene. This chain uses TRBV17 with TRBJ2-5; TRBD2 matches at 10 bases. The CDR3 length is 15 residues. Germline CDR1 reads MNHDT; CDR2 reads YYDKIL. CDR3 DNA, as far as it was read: TGTGCTAGCAGGGTCCGGACTGGGGGTGCAGAC. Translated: CASRVRTGGAD. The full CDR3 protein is CASRVRTGGADTQYF.

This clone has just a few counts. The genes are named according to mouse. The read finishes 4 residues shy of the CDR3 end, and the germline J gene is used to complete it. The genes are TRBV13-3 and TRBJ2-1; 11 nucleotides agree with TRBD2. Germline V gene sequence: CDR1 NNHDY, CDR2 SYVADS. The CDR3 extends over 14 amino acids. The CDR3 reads CASSELGGPAEQFF. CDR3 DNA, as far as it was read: TGTGCCAGCAGTGAACTGGGGGGGCCCGCT.

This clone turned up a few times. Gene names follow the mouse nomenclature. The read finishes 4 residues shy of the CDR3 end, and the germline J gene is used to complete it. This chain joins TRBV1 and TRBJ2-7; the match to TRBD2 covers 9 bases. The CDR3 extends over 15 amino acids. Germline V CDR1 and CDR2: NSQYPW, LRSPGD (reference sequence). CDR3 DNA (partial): TGCACCTGCAGTGCAGAGGACTGGGGCCCTTAT. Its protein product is CTCSAEDWGPY. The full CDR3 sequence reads CTCSAEDWGPYEQYF. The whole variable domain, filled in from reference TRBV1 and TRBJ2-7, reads VTLLEQNPRWRLVPRGQAVNLRCILKNSQYPWMSWYQQDLQKQLQWLFTLRSPGDKEVKSLPGADYLATRVTDTELRLQVANMSQGRTLYCTCSAEDWGPYEQYFGPGTRLTVL.

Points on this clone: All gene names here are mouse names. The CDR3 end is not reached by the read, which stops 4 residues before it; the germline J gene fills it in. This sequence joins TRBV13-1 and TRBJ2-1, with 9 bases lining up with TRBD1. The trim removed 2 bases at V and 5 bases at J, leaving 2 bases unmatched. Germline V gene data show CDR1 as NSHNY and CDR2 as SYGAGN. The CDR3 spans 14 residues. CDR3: CASSENRGHAEQFF. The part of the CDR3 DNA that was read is TGTGCCAGCAGTGAGAACAGGGGGCATGCT.

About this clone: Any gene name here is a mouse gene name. The sequenced part of the CDR3 DNA is TGCACCTGCAGTGCAGAACCGGGACAGGGGGAGGAC. Its translation is CTCSAEPGQGED. The full CDR3 is CTCSAEPGQGEDTQYF. The V call is TRBV1, the J call TRBJ2-5; 11 positions match TRBD1. The sequence runs out 4 residues before the end of the CDR3; the remainder is reconstructed from the germline J gene. Germline V lookup: CDR1 NSQYPW, CDR2 LRSPGD (reference sequence). This CDR3 comprises 16 residues.

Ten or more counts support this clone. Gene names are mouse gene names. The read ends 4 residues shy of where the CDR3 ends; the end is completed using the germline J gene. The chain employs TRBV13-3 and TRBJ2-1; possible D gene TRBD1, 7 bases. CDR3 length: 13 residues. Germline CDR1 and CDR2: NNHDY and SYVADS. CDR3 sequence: CASSDKGGPEQFF. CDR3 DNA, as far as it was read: TGTGCCAGCAGTGATAAAGGGGGCCCT.

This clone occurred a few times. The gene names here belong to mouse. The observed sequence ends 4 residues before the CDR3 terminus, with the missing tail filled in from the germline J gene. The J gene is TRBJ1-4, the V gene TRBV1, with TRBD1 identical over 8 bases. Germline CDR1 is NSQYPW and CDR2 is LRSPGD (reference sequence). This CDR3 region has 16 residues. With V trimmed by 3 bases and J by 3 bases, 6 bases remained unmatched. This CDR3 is CTCSAARGRANERLFF. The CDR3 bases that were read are TGCACCTGCAGTGCGGCCAGGGGGCGGGCCAACGAA.

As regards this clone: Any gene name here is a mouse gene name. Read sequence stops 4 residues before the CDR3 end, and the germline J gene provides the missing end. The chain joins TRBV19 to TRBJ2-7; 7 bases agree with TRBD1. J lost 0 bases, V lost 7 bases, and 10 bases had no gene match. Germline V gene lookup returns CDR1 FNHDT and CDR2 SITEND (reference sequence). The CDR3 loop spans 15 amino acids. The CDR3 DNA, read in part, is TGTGCCAGCGCCGACAGGGAGGATTTCTCCTAT. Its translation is CASADREDFSY. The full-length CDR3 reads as CASADREDFSYEQYF.

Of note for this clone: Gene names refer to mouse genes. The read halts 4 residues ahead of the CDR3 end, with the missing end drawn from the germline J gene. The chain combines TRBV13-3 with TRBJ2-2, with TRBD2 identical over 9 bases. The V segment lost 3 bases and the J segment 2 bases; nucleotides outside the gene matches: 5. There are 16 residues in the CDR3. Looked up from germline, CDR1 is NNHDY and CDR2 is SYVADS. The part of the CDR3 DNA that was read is TGTGCCAGCAGTGCCCCCGGGACTGGGAACACCGGG. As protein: CASSAPGTGNTG. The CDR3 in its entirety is CASSAPGTGNTGQLYF.

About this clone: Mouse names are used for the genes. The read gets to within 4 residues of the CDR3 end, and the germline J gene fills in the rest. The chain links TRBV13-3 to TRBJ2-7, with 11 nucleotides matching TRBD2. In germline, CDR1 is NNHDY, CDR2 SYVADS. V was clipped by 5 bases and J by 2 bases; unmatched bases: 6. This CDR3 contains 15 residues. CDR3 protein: CASRDPGLGAYEQYF. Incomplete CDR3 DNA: TGTGCCAGCAGGGATCCGGGACTGGGGGCCTAT.

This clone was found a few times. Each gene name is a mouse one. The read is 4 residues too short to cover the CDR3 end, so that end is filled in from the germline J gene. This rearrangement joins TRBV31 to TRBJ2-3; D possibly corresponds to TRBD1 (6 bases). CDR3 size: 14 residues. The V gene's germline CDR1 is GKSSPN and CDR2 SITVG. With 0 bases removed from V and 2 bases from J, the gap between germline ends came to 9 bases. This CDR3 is CAWSLQGSAETLYF. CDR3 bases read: TGTGCCTGGAGTCTACAGGGTTCTGCAGAA. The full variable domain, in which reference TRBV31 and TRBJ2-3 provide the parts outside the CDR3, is AQTIHQWPVAEIKAVGSPLSLGCTIKGKSSPNLYWYWQATGGTLQQLFYSITVGQVESVVQLNLSASRPKDDQFILSTEKLLLSHSGFYLCAWSLQGSAETLYFGSGTRLTVL.

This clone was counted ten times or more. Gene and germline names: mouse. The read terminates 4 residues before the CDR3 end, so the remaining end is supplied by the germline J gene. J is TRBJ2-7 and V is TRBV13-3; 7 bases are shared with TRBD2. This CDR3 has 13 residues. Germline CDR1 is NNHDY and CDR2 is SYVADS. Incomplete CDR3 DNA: TGTGCCAGCAGTGTGATGGGGGGTTAT. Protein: CASSVMGGY. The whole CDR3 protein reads CASSVMGGYEQYF.